These T cell receptor beta chains were read from a single sample in a study of metastatic and nonmetastatic thyroid tumors. TCRdb reprocessed the PCR reads via MiXCR. The sample consists of fewer than 100,000 clones, more than 12% of them appearing once. Sequenced sample: blood. The receptors were sampled from a female donor with papillary thyroid cancer or a benign thyroid nodule (not recorded which). Some clones in this sample may be carry-over from other donors' samples. The CDR3 runs from the conserved cysteine through the conserved F or W. The D gene is left open where the match is weak. Not every row has a clone size; where given, it reads once, few, many or a size class.

d_call | clone_size | j_call | v_call | cdr3_nt | cdr3_aa
TRBD1 | - | TRBJ1-5 | TRBV6-1 | TGTGCCAGCAGTAGGGACAGGGGTGGCAATCAGCCACAGCATTTT | CASSRDRGGNQPQHF
TRBD1 | many | TRBJ1-1 | TRBV2 | TGTGCCAGCAGCCTACAGGGGGCGGACACTGAAGCTTTCTTT | CASSLQGADTEAFF
- | - | TRBJ2-5 | TRBV20-1 | TGCAGTGCTCCTACCGGGACTGAAGAGGAGACCCAGTACTTC | CSAPTGTEEETQYF
- | few | TRBJ1-5 | TRBV6-1 | TGTGCCAGCAATTGGGCGGGGGGGCCTAATCAGCCCCAGCATTTT | CASNWAGGPNQPQHF
- | medium-sized | TRBJ2-7 | TRBV27 | TGTGCCAGCAGCCCCTCCCGGGGACCCTACGAGCAGTACTTC | CASSPSRGPYEQYF
- | - | TRBJ2-3 | TRBV11-1 | TGTGCCAGTAGACCCGGAGGGCGGGGCACAGATACGCAGTATTTT | CASRPGGRGTDTQYF
- | - | TRBJ2-3 | TRBV7-3 | TGTGCCAGCAGCCCCCCCTTACAGTCAGATACGCAGTATTTT | CASSPPLQSDTQYF
- | many | TRBJ1-2 | TRBV6-1 | TGTGCCAGCAGTGAATTGGGCAGGGGTGCCTATGGCTACACCTTC | CASSELGRGAYGYTF
- | many | TRBJ2-3 | TRBV19 | TGTGCCTCATCCCAGGGGTGGGGGACAGATACGCAGTATTTT | CASSQGWGTDTQYF
TRBD1 | many | TRBJ1-4 | TRBV6-1 | TGTGCCAGCGGCCCGGGACAGGCTACAACTAATGAAAAACTGTTTTTT | CASGPGQATTNEKLFF
- | few | TRBJ1-2 | TRBV12-3/TRBV12-4 | TGTGCCAGCAGCCCTGCCTGGGGGACCAATGGCTACACCTTC | CASSPAWGTNGYTF
TRBD1 | many | TRBJ2-5 | TRBV24-1 | TGTGCCACCAGGGGACAGTGGGGGGAGACCCAGTACTTC | CATRGQWGETQYF
TRBD2 | - | TRBJ2-3 | TRBV10-3 | TGTGCCATCAGTGCTGGACTAGCGGGGGGCCGAAGCACAGGTACGCAGTATTTT | CAISAGLAGGRSTGTQYF
TRBD2 | many | TRBJ2-7 | TRBV5-4 | TGTGCCAGCAGCCCCCCTAGCGGGGGGATGTACTTC | CASSPPSGGMYF
TRBD1 | many | TRBJ1-6 | TRBV28 | TGTGCCAGCAGTTTGAACACCGGGACAGGGGGTTCACCCCTCCACTTT | CASSLNTGTGGSPLHF
TRBD2 | many | TRBJ2-1 | TRBV28 | TGTGCCAGCAGTTCCCGGGGGGGGACGGGTCACAATGAGCAGTTCTTC | CASSSRGGTGHNEQFF
TRBD1 | many | TRBJ2-1 | TRBV2 | TGTGCCAGCAGAAGCGGAATTCCGGGACAGTCCTACAATGAGCAGTTCTTC | CASRSGIPGQSYNEQFF
TRBD2 | few | TRBJ2-2 | TRBV20-1 | TGCAGTGCTAGAGGTTTCCCCGGGGAGGGGAAAGACACCGGGGAGCTGTTTTTT | CSARGFPGEGKDTGELFF
- | many | TRBJ1-3 | TRBV19 | TGTGCCAGTAATGAGTGGAGCGAGTCTGGAAACACCATATATTTT | CASNEWSESGNTIYF
TRBD1 | many | TRBJ2-7 | TRBV7-2 | TGTGCCAGCAGCTTAGACAGGGGGTTTTTCTACGAGCAGTACTTC | CASSLDRGFFYEQYF
- | many | TRBJ1-6 | TRBV7-2 | TGTGCCAGCAGCTTACTTAACAGGGATTGGCCCCTCCACTTT | CASSLLNRDWPLHF
- | many | TRBJ2-7 | TRBV6-2/TRBV6-3 | TGTGCCAGTCTCCGGGACACGGGCCGCGAGCAGTACTTC | CASLRDTGREQYF
- | many | TRBJ1-1 | TRBV6-1 | TGTGCCAGCAGTTCATGGGGTATTGAAAACACTGAAGCTTTCTTT | CASSSWGIENTEAFF